This T cell receptor (beta chain) was recorded in a study of response to subunit inactivated influenza vaccine. There are 14 residues in the CDR3. The ends were cut back, 7 bases at V and 2 bases at J, with 14 bases in the middle. Per the germline V gene, CDR1 is SQVTM and CDR2 is ANQGSEA. This clonotype has ten or more counts. From the RT-PCR reads, TCRdb called clonotypes with MiXCR, one entry per CDR3 protein. Among roughly 620,000 distinct CDR3 sequences listed, roughly 12% were seen once. These same data were also listed under a study on T cells expressing NK-cell markers. That paper adds: Beta-chain TCR cDNA was generated via 5'RACE template switching with UMIs. Sorted CD3+CD56-NKG2C+, CD3+CD56+NKG2C- and CD3+CD56+NKG2C+ T cells were the source of the TCR beta repertoires.

The chain carries TRBV29-1 and TRBJ2-2; D unresolved. The clonotype was recovered from a man aged 45-65 years who received an inactivated influenza vaccine. Sample: PBMCs from blood, taken on the day of vaccination. CDR3 nucleotides: TGCAGCGCGATTAAAGACTTAAACACCGGGGAGCTGTTTTTT. It codes for CSAIKDLNTGELFF.